This T cell receptor (beta chain) appears in the sequencing data of a study of identical twins (TCRdb year 2016). Looking at the study overall: To test whether fetal clonotypes persist, the study used deep sequencing on TCR alpha and beta repertoires from monozygotic twins, unrelated adults of various ages, and cord blood. Replicate twin experiments were performed at different times using different library preparation protocols to rule out contamination. Results and caveats for the whole study, not just this receptor: In monozygotic twins, recombination models systematically underestimated out-of-frame TCR alpha sharing, but the models matched the sharing seen between unrelated individuals. Abundant cord blood beta clonotypes carried fewer insertions; young adult naive repertoires showed a weaker similar trend, while memory repertoires showed none. Compared with coincidental sharing between unrelated individuals, an excess of low generation-probability sequences was observed among out-of-frame TCR alpha sequences shared between twins. Conclusions relied on cross-sectional statistical analysis, since the same donors could not be followed over many years. The excess sharing between twins in beta out-of-frame sequences was weaker because fewer shared sequences reduced the signal-to-noise ratio. Zero-insertion analyses could be partly confounded by invariant T cells such as MAIT and iNKT, though diverse VJ usage argued against such confounding for most clonotypes.

In regard to this clonotype: Its specific antigen is unknown. Base-call qualities are not available, and no considerably larger clone is one nucleotide away.

The CDR1 and CDR2 encoded by the germline V gene (reference sequence) are DFQATT and SNEGSKA. V gives up 1 base and J gives up 4 bases, and the segment between their germline ends measures 13 bases. The CDR3 starts with the cysteine, ends with the phenylalanine, and has 14 residues. Of the read, only the CDR3 DNA is kept; its 42 bases are in frame from base 1. Library method: 5' RACE. Data came from an Illumina HiSeq 2000. Template switching added a universal primer binding site, and the final cDNA carried a unique molecular identifier that allowed TCR cDNA molecules to be counted accurately. Specific primers in the conserved constant-segment region were used to synthesize first-strand cDNA for the TCR alpha and beta chains. Each cDNA library was double barcoded, with a SMART-Mk sample barcode plus Illumina barcodes, to control for contamination. TruSeq adapter sequences along with Illumina sample barcodes were introduced in two successive PCR steps. The Illumina HiSeq platform was used with custom primers to sequence TCR alpha and beta cDNA libraries. In the paper's pipeline: MiGEC was used to process raw reads and extract unique molecular identifiers, and MiXCR was used to find CDR3 positions. For each individual, recombination models were inferred using an EM algorithm with the repgenHMM and IGoR tools. The analysis of shared clonotypes was done with the tcR package in R, with sharing normalized by the product of cloneset sizes. To study raw recombination free of thymic and clonal selection effects, out-of-frame nonproductive sequences were analyzed. In-frame beta chains were kept once TCRdb had trimmed the public reads at Q25 with fastp and called clones with MiXCR. Each CDR3 protein gets just one entry, which takes the most common genes and DNA from the rows behind it. TCRdb, rather than the study authors, made the V and J calls. This sample comprises 400,000 to 650,000 distinct CDR3 sequences, 20% to 25% of them detected only once. Of the sample, around 0.91% falls within the top ten clones.

Every donor was a healthy Caucasian. Three pairs of female monozygotic twins, all aged about 18 to 30 years, made up the twin cohort. Positive isolation kits from Invitrogen were used to isolate CD4+ and CD8+ T cell populations. The sample was also reused in another study, on T cells expressing NK-cell markers. Per the second study: Several donors provided sorted CD3+CD56+NKG2C+, CD3+CD56+NKG2C- and CD3+CD56-NKG2C+ T-cell subsets, whose TCR beta-chain repertoires were profiled. Of the eight sequenced donors, seven were found to be HCMV-seropositive and one was found to be HCMV-seronegative. To restrict sorting to alphabetaTCR-expressing T cells, an anti-gammadeltaTCR antibody was added in several experiments. In a handful of donors, the dominant CD3+CD56+NKG2C+ clonotypes ranked among the top 10 CD8+ clonotypes, making up about 1.0-7.5% of CD8+ T cells. Those dominant clonotypes were again the most abundant among CD3+CD56-NKG2C+ cells in four donors, at roughly 25-60.1%. Whether the expanded NKG2C-expressing T cell clones were specific for HCMV antigens was left unclear. Randomly selected healthy volunteers, three men and five women, were used as the eight sequenced donors. HCMV serostatus was determined by detecting HCMV-specific IgG in serum with a commercial ELISA kit. MIGEC handled demultiplexing of the reads and grouping by UMI, while MiTCR was used to assemble and quantify clonotypes. To remove erroneous sequences, TCR cDNA sequences were retained only when supported by two or more reads. The tcR package was used for downstream repertoire analysis, and clonotypes were matched across fractions by CDR3 nucleotide sequence plus V segment. Antigen specificity was annotated against VDJdb with VDJmatch, allowing one amino acid substitution in CDR3.

This sequence was found in a woman aged 18 to 35 in good health. The sequenced material came from CD4+ T cells sorted from blood. Recombination joined TRBV20-1 with TRBJ1-2; the D segment cannot be called with confidence. The CDR3 protein: CSARVLGGLYGYTF. The DNA is TGCAGTGCTAGAGTCCTAGGTGGACTCTATGGCTACACCTTC.